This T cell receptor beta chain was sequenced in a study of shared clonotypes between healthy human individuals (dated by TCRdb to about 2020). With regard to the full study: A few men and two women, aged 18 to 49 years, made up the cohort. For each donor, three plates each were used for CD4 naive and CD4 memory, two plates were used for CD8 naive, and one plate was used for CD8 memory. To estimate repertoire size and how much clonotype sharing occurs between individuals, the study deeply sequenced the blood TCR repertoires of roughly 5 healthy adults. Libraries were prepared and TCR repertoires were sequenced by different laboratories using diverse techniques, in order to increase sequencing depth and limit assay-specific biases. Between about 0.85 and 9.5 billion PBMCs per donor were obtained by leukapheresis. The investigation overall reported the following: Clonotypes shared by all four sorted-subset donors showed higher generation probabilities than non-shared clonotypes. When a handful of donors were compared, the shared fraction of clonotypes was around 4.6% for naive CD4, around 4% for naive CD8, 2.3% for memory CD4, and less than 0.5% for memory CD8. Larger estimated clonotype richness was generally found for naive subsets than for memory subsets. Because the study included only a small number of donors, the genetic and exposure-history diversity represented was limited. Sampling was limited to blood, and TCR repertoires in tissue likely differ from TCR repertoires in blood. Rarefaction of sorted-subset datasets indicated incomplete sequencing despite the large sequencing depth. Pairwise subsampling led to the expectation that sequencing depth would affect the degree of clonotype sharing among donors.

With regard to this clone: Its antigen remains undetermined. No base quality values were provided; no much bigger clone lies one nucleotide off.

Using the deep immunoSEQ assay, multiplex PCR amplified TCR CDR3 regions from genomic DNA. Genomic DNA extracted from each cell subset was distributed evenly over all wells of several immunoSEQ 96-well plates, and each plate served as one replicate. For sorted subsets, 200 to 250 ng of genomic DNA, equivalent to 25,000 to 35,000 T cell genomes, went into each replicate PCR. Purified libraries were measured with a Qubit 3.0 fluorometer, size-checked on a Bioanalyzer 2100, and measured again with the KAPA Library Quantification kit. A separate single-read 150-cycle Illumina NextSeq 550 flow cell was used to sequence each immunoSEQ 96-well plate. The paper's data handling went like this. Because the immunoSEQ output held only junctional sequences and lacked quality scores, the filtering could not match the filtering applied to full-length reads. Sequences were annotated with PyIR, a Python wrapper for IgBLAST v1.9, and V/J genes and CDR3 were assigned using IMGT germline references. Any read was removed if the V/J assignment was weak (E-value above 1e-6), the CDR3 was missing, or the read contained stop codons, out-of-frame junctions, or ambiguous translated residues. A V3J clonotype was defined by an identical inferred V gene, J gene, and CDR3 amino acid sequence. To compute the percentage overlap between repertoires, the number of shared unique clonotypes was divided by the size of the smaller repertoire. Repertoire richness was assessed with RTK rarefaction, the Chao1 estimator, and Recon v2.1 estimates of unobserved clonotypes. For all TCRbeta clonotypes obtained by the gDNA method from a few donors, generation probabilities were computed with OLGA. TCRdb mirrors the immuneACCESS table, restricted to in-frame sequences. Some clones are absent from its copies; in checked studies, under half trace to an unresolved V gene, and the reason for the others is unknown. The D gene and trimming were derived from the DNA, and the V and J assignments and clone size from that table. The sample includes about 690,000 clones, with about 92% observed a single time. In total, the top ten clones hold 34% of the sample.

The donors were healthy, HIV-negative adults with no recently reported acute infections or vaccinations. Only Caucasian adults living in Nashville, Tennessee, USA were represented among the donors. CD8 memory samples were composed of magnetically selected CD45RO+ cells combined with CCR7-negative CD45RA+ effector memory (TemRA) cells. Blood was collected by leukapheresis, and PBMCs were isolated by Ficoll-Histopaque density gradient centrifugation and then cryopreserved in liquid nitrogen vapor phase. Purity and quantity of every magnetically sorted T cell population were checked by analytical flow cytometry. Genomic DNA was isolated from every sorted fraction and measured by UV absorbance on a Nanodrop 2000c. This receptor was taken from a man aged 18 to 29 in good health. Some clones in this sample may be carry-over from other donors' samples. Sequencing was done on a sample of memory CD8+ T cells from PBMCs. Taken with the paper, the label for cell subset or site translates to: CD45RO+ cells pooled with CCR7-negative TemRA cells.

The CDR3 protein sequence reads: CAWSYGGEQYF. At the DNA level, the sequence is TGTGCCTGGAGTTATGGGGGCGAGCAGTACTTC. This sequence uses TRBV30 and TRBJ2-5; the D gene is perhaps TRBD1 or TRBD2, as each covers 5 bases. The end of the DNA is better explained by TRBJ2-7, so the J call may be wrong. Looking up the germline V gene (reference sequence) yields CDR1 GTSNPN and CDR2 SVGIG. There are 11 amino acids in the CDR3, from cysteine to phenylalanine inclusive. The DNA shown is the 33-base CDR3, in frame from base 1.